A selection of T cell receptor beta chains follows, all from one sample in a study of identical twins. Via MiXCR, TCRdb re-called the 5' RACE reads, giving one row per CDR3 protein. The profile shows 270,000 or so distinct CDR3 sequences, about 8.9% of them singletons. The same specimen was also included in a second study, on yellow fever vaccine responses in identical twins.

Sequenced: CD8+ T cells sorted from blood. Every receptor here comes from a woman in her late teens or twenties in good health. Each CDR3 is given with its conserved first and last residue. Size values are once, few and many counts, or a class for expanded clones, and some rows have none.

>few|TRBV4-1
CASSLLNPGNTEAFF
>few|TRBV7-9
CASSLPSGAGGNEAFF
>many|TRBV11-2
CASSSPPDMAYEQYF
>few|TRBV25-1
CASSETAATVTEAFF
>NA|TRBV7-9
CASSLILEGGQETQYF
>few|TRBV28
CATRTSGVTDTQYF
>NA|TRBV7-9
CASSTGGSEKLFF
>NA|TRBV12-3/TRBV12-4
CASSFRGTGPNTEAFF
>NA|TRBV7-2
CASSLPGGVEETQYF
>NA|TRBV14
CASSQVDSPREQYF
>few|TRBV4-3
CASSQNGGSYEQYF
>few|TRBV12-3/TRBV12-4
CASSLSSQGNYEQYF
>NA|TRBV4-1
CASSLSGQGGNEKLFF